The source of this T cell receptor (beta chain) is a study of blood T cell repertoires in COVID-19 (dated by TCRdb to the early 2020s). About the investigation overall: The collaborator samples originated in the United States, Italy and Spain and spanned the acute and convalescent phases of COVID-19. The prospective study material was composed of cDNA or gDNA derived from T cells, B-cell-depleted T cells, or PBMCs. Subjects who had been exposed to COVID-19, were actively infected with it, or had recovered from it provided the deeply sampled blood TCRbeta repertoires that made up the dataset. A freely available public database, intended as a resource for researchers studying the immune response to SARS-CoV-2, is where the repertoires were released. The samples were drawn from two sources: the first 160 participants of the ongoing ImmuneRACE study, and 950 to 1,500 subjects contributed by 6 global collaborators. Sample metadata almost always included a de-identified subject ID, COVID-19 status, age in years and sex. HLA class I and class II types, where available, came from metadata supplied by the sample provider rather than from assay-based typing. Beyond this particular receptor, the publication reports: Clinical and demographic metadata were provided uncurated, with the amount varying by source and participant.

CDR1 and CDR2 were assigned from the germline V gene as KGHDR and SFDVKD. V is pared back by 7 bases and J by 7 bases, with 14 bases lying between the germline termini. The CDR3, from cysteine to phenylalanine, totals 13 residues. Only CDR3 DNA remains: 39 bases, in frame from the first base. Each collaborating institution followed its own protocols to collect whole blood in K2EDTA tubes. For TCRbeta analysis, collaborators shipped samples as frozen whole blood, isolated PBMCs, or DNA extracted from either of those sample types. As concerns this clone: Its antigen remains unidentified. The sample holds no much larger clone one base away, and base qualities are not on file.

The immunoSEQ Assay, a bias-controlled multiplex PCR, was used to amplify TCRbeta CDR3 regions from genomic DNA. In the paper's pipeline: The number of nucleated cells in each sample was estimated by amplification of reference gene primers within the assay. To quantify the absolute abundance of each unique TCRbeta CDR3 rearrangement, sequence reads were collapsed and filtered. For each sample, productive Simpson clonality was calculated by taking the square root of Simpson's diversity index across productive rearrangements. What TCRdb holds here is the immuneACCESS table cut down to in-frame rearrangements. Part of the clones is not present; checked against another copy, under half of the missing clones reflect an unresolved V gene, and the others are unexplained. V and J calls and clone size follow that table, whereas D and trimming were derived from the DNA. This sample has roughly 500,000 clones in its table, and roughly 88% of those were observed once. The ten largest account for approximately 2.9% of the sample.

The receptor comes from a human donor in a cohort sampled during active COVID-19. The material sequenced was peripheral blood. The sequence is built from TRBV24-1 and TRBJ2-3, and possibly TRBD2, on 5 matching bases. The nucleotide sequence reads TGTGCCACCAGAGACACCGAGGGTAATACGCAGTATTTT. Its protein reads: CATRDTEGNTQYF.